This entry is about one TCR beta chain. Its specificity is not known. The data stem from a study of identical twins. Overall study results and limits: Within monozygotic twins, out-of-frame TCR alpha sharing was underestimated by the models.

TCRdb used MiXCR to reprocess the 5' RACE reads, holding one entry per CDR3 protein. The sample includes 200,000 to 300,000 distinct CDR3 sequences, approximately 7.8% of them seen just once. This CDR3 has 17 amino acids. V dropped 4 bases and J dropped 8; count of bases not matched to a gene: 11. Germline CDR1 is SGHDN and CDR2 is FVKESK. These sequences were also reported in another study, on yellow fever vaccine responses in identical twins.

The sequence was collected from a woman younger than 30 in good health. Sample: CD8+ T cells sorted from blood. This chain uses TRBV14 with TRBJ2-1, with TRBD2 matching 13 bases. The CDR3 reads CASSLPPWTSGSYEQFF. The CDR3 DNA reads TGTGCCAGCAGCCTACCCCCTTGGACTAGCGGGAGTTATGAGCAGTTCTTC.